One sample yielded the 9 T cell receptor beta chains listed below, sequenced in a study of T cells expressing NK-cell markers. Reanalyzing the 5' RACE reads, TCRdb keeps one entry per CDR3 protein, without DNA. The sample spans around 380,000 distinct CDR3 sequences; the ten largest clones claim around a tenth. The material sequenced was blood T cells: a sorted CD56 or NKG2C T cell subset, CD4+ or CD8+ T cells, or bulk PBMC T cells (not recorded which). The origin of the receptors is a woman between 45 and 65 years old in good health.

The rearrangement joins TRBV3-1 to TRBJ2-1; TCRdb returns TRBD1, unconfirmable since there is no DNA. Germline V gene sequence: CDR1 LGHDT, CDR2 YNNKEL (reference sequence). There are 15 residues in the CDR3. The CDR3 spells CASSQGSGGHGEQFF.

This sequence joins TRBV9 and TRBJ2-7. The CDR3 sequence is 14 residues long. Germline V gene data show CDR1 as SGDLS and CDR2 as YYNGEE. CDR3 in amino acids: CASSVAMPPSEQYF.

The chain couples TRBV6-5 to TRBJ2-1; TCRdb gives TRBD2 as the D gene, but with no DNA this cannot be confirmed. Germline-derived CDR1 and CDR2 are MNHEY and SVGAGI. The CDR3 consists of 18 residues. Here the CDR3 reads CASFTWEGTSGREYEQFF.

The V call is TRBV21-1, the J call TRBJ2-1. TRBV21-1 is flagged as a pseudogene. The CDR3 runs 16 residues. The CDR3: CASSKIGGNSYNEQFF.

The CDR3 sequence: CASSSPGTYGGETQYF. The chain carries TRBV7-9 and TRBJ2-5; the D call of TRBD2 rests on TCRdb alone, since no DNA is present to check it. CDR3 length equals 16 residues. CDR1 is SEHNR, CDR2 FQNEAQ, per germline (reference sequence).

The V and J genes are TRBV5-6 and TRBJ2-3. This CDR3 is 13 amino acids long. Looked up from germline, CDR1 is SGHDT and CDR2 is YYEEEE. The CDR3: CASSLYDAATQYF.

This sequence joins TRBV12-3 or TRBV12-4 and TRBJ2-1; TCRdb's D call of TRBD2 is untestable without DNA. The CDR3 loop spans 15 amino acids. CDR3 sequence reads: CASSKAGKTNNEQFF.

The genes are TRBV12-3 or TRBV12-4 and TRBJ1-1; the TCRdb D gene call, TRBD1, has no DNA to confirm it. This CDR3 is 16 amino acids long. CDR3 in amino acids: CASSLYRKGANTEAFF.

The chain employs TRBV11-3 and TRBJ2-3; the D call of TRBD2 rests on TCRdb alone, since no DNA is present to check it. CDR3 length: 16 residues. The germline V gene has CDR1 SGHNT and CDR2 YENEEA. The CDR3 loop reads CASSFYGGTWTDTQYF.